Detailed here is one TCR beta chain. Antigen: not known. The data stem from a study of shared clonotypes between healthy human individuals. For the study at large: The cohort had a couple of women and a few men, ages 18 to 49.

Sequencing was performed with immunoSEQ multiplex PCR; in TCRdb, only in-frame clones are kept and a portion is missing. The sample holds about 1.9 million clones, 93% seen once. Cells designated naive CD8 were CD45RO-negative and were positively selected for CCR7, with terminally differentiated effector memory CD45RA+ cells excluded. Findings of the study overall: Clonotypes shared by all four sorted-subset donors had higher generation probabilities than non-shared clonotypes. Generally, naive subsets came out with larger estimated richness than memory subsets.

Germline lookup yields CDR1 SQVTM and CDR2 ANQGSEA. V was cut by 7 bases and J by 3 bases, with 11 bases left in between. The CDR3 contains 12 residues. The clonotype originates from a young man in good health. Some clones in this sample may be carry-over from other donors' samples. The sample comprised naive CD8+ T cells from PBMCs. The chain employs TRBV29-1 and TRBJ2-3; a possible D gene is TRBD1 (6 bases). CDR3 sequence reads: CSGTTGTDTQYF. In DNA, the CDR3 is TGCAGCGGAACAACAGGGACAGATACGCAGTATTTT.